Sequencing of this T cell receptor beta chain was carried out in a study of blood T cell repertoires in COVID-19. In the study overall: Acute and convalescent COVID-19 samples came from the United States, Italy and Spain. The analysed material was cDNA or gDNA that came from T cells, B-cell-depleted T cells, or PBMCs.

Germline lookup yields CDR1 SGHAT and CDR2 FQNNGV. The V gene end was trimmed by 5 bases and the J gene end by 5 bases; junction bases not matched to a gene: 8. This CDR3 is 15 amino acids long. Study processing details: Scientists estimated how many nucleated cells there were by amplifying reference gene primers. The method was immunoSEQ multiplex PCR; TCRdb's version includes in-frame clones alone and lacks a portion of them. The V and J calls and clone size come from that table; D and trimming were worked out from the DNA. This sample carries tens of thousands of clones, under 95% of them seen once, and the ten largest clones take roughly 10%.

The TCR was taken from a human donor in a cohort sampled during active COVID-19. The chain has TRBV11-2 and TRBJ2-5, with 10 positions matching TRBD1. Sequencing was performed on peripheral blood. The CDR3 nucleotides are TGTGCCAGCAGCGTAAGACAGGGGGCGGGGGAGACCCAGTACTTC. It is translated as CASSVRQGAGETQYF.